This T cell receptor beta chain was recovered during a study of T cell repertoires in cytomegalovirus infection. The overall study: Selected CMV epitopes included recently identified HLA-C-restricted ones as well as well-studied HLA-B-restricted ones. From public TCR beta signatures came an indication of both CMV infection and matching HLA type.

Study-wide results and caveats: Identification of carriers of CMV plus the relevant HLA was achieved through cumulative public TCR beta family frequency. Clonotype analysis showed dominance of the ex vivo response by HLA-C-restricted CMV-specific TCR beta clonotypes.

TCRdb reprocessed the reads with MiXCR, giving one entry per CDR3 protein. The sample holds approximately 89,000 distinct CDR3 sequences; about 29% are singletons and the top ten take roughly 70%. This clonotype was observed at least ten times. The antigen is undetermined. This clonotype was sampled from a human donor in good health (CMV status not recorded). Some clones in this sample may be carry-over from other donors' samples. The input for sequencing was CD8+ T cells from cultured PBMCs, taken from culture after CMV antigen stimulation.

The CDR3 DNA follows: TGTGCCAGCAGTTCGGACAGAGTGAACACTGAAGCTTTCTTT. Translation: CASSSDRVNTEAFF. This chain uses TRBV6-5 with TRBJ1-1; weak D call: TRBD1 (6 bases). V lost 4 bases, J lost 0 bases, and 9 bases lay in between. Per germline, CDR1 MNHEY and CDR2 SVGAGI. The CDR3 covers 14 residues.